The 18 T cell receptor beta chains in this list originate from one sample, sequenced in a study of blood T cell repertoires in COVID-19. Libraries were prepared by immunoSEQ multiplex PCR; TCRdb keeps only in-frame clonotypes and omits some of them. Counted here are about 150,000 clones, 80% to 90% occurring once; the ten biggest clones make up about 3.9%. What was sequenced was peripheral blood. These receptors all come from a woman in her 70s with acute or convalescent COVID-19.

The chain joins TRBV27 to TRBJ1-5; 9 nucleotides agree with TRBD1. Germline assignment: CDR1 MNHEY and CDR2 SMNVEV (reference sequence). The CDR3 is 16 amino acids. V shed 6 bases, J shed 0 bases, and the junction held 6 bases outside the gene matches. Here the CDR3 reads CASSQDRGYSNQPQHF. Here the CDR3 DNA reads TGTGCCAGCAGCCAGGACAGGGGATATAGCAATCAGCCCCAGCATTTT.

The CDR3 spells CASGVELGTQYF. CDR3 in DNA: TGTGCCAGCGGAGTCGAGTTAGGGACCCAGTACTTC. V is TRBV2 and J is TRBJ2-5; D remains unclear. The V end lost 8 bases, the J end lost 7 bases, and 14 bases lay between the germline ends. Germline CDR1 reads SNHLY; CDR2 reads FYNNEI. This CDR3 comprises 12 residues.

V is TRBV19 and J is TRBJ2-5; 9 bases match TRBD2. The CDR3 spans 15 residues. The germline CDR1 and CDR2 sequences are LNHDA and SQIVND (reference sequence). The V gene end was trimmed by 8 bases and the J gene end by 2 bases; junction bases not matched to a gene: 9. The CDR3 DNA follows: TGTGCCAGTGGGCGGGCTAGCGGGGTTCAAGAGACCCAGTACTTC. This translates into CASGRASGVQETQYF.

CDR3: CASSFGAFTEAFF. CDR3 nucleotides: TGTGCCAGCAGTTTTGGGGCTTTCACTGAAGCTTTCTTT. The V call is TRBV12-3 or TRBV12-4, the J call TRBJ1-1; the D gene is possibly TRBD1 (5 bases). The CDR3 has 13 amino acids. V was cut by 3 bases and J by 4 bases, with 9 bases left in between.

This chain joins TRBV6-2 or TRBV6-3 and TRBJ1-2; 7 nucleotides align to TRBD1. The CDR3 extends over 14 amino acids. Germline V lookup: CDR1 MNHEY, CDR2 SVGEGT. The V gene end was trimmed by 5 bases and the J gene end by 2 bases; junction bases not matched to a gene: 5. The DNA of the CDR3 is TGTGCCAGCAGTAAAACGGACAGGAACTATGGCTACACCTTC. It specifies CASSKTDRNYGYTF.

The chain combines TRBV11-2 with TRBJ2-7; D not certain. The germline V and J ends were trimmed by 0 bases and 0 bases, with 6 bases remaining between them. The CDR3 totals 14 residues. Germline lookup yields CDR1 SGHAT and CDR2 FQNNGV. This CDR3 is CASSLDFLSYEQYF. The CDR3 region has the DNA TGTGCCAGCAGCTTAGACTTCCTCTCCTACGAGCAGTACTTC.

Written as DNA, the CDR3 is TGTGCCAGCAGTGAATTTAGGGGCGGAACTGAAGCTTTCTTT. It is translated as CASSEFRGGTEAFF. The genes are TRBV2 and TRBJ1-1, with D tentatively TRBD1 (5 bases). The CDR3 consists of 14 residues. CDR1 is SNHLY and CDR2 is FYNNEI in the germline V gene. V was cut by 2 bases and J by 5 bases, with 12 bases left in between.

CDR3 loop: CASSVTGGTGNTIYF. Written as DNA, the CDR3 is TGTGCCAGCAGCGTTACAGGGGGCACTGGAAACACCATATATTTT. The chain carries TRBV7-2 and TRBJ1-3; TRBD1 aligns across 9 bases. This CDR3 spans 15 amino acids. J was trimmed by 2 bases and V by 5 bases; bases with no gene match: 4. Germline CDR1 SGHTA, CDR2 FQGNSA.

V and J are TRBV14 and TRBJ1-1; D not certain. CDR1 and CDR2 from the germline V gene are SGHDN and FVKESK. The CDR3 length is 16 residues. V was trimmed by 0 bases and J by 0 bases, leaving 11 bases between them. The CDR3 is CASSQEYGRLNTEAFF. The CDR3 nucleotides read TGTGCCAGCAGCCAAGAATACGGCAGGCTGAACACTGAAGCTTTCTTT.

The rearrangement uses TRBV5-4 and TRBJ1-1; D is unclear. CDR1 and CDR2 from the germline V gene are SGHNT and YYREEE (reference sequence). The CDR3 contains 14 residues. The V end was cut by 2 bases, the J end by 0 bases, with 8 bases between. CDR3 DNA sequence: TGTGCCAGCAGCTTAAGCGCTATGAACACTGAAGCTTTCTTT. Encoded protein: CASSLSAMNTEAFF.

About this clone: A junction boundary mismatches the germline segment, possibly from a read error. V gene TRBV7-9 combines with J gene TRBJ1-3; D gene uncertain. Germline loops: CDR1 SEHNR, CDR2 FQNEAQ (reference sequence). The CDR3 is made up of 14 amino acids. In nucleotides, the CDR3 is TGTGCCAGCAGCGAGGTCTACCCTGGAGACACCATATATTTT. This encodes CASSEVYPGDTIYF.

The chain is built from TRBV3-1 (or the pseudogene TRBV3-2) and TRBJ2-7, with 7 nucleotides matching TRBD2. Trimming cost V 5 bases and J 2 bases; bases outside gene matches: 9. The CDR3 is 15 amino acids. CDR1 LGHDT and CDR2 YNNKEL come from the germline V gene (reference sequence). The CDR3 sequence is CASSSTSSGAYEQYF. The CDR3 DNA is TGTGCCAGCAGCTCCACCTCTAGCGGAGCCTACGAGCAGTACTTC.

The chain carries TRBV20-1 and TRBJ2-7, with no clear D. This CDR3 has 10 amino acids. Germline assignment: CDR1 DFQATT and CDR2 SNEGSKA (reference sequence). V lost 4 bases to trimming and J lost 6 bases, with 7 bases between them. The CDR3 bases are TGCAGTGCTATCCGGGTCGAGCAGTACTTC. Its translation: CSAIRVEQYF.

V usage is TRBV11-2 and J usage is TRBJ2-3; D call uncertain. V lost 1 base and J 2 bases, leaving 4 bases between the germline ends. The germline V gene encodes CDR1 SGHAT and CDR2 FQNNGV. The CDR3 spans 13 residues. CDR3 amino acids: CASSLAFTDTQYF. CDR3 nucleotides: TGTGCCAGCAGCTTAGCCTTCACAGATACGCAGTATTTT.

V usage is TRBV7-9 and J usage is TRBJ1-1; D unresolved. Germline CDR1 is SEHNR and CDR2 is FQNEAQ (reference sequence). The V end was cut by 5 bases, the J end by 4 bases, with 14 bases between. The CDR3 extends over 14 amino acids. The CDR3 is CASSERGAGTEAFF. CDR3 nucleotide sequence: TGTGCCAGCAGCGAACGTGGTGCCGGCACTGAAGCTTTCTTT.

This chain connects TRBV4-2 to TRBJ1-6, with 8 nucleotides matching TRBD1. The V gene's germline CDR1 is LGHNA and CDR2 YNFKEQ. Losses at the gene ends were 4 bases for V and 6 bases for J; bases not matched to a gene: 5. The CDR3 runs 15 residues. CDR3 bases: TGTGCCAGCAGCCCGGACAGGGAGACTAATTCACCCCTCCACTTT. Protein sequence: CASSPDRETNSPLHF.

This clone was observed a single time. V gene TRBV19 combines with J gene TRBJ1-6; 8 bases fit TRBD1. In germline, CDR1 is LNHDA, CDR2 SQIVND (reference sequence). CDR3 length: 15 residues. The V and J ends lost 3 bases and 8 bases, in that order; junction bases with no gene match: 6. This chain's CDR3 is CASSILDREDSPLHF. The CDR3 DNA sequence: TGTGCCAGTAGTATTCTGGACAGGGAGGATTCACCCCTCCACTTT.

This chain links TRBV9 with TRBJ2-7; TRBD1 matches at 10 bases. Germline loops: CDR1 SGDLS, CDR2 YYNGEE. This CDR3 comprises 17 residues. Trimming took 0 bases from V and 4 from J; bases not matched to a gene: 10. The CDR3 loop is CASSVDATDRGPYEQYF. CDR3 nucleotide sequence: TGTGCCAGCAGCGTAGACGCCACCGACAGGGGGCCGTACGAGCAGTACTTC.